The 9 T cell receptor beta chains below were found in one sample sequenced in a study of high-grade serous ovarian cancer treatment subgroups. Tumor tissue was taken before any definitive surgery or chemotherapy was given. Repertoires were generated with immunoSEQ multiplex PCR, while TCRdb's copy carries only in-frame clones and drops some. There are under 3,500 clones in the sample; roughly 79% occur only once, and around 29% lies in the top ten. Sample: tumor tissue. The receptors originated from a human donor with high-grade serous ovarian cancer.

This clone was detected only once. CDR3 nucleotide sequence: TGTGCCAGCACCCTGAGGGTAGATGAAAAACTGTTTTTT. Protein: CASTLRVDEKLFF. This chain connects TRBV28 to TRBJ1-4; D gene unclear. The length of the CDR3 is 13 residues. The V gene's germline CDR1 is MDHEN and CDR2 SYDVKM. Between the trimmed V and J ends, which lost 7 bases and 6 bases, there was a span of 12 bases.

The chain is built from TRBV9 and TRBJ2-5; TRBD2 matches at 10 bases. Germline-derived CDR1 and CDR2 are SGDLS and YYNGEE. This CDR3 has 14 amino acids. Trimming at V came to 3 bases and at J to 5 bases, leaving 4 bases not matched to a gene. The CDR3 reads CASSAAGGWETQYF. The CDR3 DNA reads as TGTGCCAGCAGCGCAGCGGGAGGGTGGGAGACCCAGTACTTC.

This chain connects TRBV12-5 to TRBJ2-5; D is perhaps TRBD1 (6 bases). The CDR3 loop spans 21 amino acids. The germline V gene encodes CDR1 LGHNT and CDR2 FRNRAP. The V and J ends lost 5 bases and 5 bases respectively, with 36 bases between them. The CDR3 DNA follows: TGTGCTAGTGGTCCAACGACCGACGGACAGCTCCCCGGGTTCGAGACGGAGACCCAGTACTTC. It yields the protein CASGPTTDGQLPGFETETQYF. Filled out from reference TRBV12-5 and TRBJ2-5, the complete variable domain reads DARVTQTPRHKVTEMGQEVTMRCQPILGHNTVFWYRQTMMQGLELLAYFRNRAPLDDSGMPKDRFSAEMPDATLATLKIQPSEPRDSAVYFCASGPTTDGQLPGFETETQYFGPGTRLLVL.

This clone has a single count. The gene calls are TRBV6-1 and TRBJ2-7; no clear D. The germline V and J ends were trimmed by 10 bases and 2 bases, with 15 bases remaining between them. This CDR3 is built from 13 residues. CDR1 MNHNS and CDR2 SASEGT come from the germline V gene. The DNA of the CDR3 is TGTGCCACCTCCCCCGGGTCCACCTACGAGCAGTACTTC. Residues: CATSPGSTYEQYF.

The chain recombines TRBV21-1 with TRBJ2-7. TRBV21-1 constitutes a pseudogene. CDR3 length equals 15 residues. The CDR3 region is CASSKASGPLEEQYF. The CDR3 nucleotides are TGTGCCAGCAGCAAAGCATCCGGCCCACTTGAGGAGCAGTACTTC.

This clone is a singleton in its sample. The CDR3 region is CASGLVRDGWTFYNEQFF. CDR3 in DNA: TGTGCTAGTGGTTTGGTAAGGGATGGCTGGACCTTCTACAATGAGCAGTTCTTC. This chain joins TRBV12-5 and TRBJ2-1; D uncertain. V dropped 0 bases and J dropped 3 bases, with 18 bases sitting between them. The CDR3 contains 18 residues. Germline CDR1 and CDR2: LGHNT and FRNRAP. The whole variable domain, remainder taken from reference TRBV12-5 and TRBJ2-1, is DARVTQTPRHKVTEMGQEVTMRCQPILGHNTVFWYRQTMMQGLELLAYFRNRAPLDDSGMPKDRFSAEMPDATLATLKIQPSEPRDSAVYFCASGLVRDGWTFYNEQFFGPGTRLTVL.

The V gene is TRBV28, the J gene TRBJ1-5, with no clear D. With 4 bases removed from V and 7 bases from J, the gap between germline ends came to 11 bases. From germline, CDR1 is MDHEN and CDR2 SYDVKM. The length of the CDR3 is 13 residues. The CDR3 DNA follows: TGTGCCAGCAGTTCCAATGTACTACAGCCCCAGCATTTT. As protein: CASSSNVLQPQHF.

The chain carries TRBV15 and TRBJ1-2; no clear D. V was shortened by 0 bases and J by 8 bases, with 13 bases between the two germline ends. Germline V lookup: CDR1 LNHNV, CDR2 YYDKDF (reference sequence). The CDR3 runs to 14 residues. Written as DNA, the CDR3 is TGTGCCACCAGCAGAGATTTGGGCCCTCCGGGCTACACCTTC. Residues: CATSRDLGPPGYTF.

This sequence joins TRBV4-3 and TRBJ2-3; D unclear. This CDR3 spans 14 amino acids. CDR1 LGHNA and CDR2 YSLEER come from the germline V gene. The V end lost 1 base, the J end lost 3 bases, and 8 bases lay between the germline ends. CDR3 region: CASSQVIQTDTQYF. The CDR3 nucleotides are TGCGCCAGCAGCCAAGTGATCCAGACAGATACGCAGTATTTT.